Following are 25 T cell receptor beta chains from one sample sequenced in a study of cytomegalovirus exposure and HLA in healthy donors. Clones were sequenced by immunoSEQ multiplex PCR, and TCRdb holds only the in-frame ones, with some missing. Among about 280,000 clones, around nine tenths were seen once, and the ten largest hold roughly 0.93%. Sample: PBMCs. All receptors derive from a young woman in good health and CMV-seronegative.

This clone has just one count. The J gene is TRBJ1-1, the V gene TRBV5-8; 8 nucleotides align to TRBD1. V lost 1 base, J lost 1 base, and 3 bases stayed unmatched. Germline V gives CDR1 SGHTS, CDR2 YDEGEE. The CDR3 length is 15 residues. CDR3 sequence reads: CASSLTGQGNTEAFF. For the CDR3, the DNA is TGTGCCAGCAGCTTGACCGGACAGGGGAACACTGAAGCTTTCTTT.

This sequence joins TRBV19 and TRBJ2-7; D perhaps matches TRBD2 (6 bases). Germline V CDR1 and CDR2: LNHDA, SQIVND (reference sequence). The CDR3 is made up of 14 amino acids. With 10 bases removed from V and 9 bases from J, the gap between germline ends came to 25 bases. The CDR3 reads CATRRSGLPEVQYF. The CDR3 nucleotides are TGTGCCACAAGGAGGTCGGGACTCCCAGAGGTGCAGTACTTC.

This rearrangement joins TRBV7-2 to TRBJ1-2, with TRBD1 matching 11 bases. Trimming at V came to 0 bases and at J to 4 bases, leaving 19 bases not matched to a gene. Germline V gives CDR1 SGHTA, CDR2 FQGNSA. The CDR3 loop spans 21 amino acids. The CDR3 is CASSLAGDRGFDLGGLYGYTF. Written as DNA, the CDR3 is TGTGCCAGCAGCTTAGCGGGGGACAGGGGGTTTGATCTTGGGGGCCTCTATGGCTACACCTTC.

The chain is built from TRBV6-1 and TRBJ1-2; 9 nucleotides match TRBD1. The CDR3 covers 15 residues. Germline-derived CDR1 and CDR2 are MNHNS and SASEGT. The V segment lost 3 bases and the J segment 5 bases; nucleotides outside the gene matches: 7. The CDR3 protein is CASSEETGGGYGYTF. The CDR3, as DNA: TGTGCCAGCAGTGAGGAAACAGGGGGCGGGTATGGCTACACCTTC.

The rearrangement uses TRBV29-1 and TRBJ1-1; 8 nucleotides agree with TRBD1. CDR3 size: 14 residues. V lost 6 bases and J lost 0; bases outside the gene matches: 6. Germline V gives CDR1 SQVTM, CDR2 ANQGSEA. In nucleotides, the CDR3 is TGCAGCGTGCGGACAGGGAGCATGAACACTGAAGCTTTCTTT. Its translation: CSVRTGSMNTEAFF. Complete variable domain (other parts from reference TRBV29-1 and TRBJ1-1): SAVISQKPSRDICQRGTSLTIQCQVDSQVTMMFWYRQQPGQSLTLIATANQGSEATYESGFVIDKFPISRPNLTFSTLTVSNMSPEDSSIYLCSVRTGSMNTEAFFGQGTRLTVV.

V is TRBV6-1 and J is TRBJ2-1, with 11 bases identical to TRBD2. CDR3 length: 13 amino acids. CDR1 MNHNS and CDR2 SASEGT come from the germline V gene. V shed 2 bases, J shed 12 bases, and the junction held 3 bases outside the gene matches. The CDR3 spells CASSEPSGRTQFF. CDR3 nucleotide sequence: TGTGCCAGCAGTGAACCTAGCGGGAGGACGCAGTTCTTC.

The chain links TRBV28 to TRBJ1-2, with D unresolved. The CDR3 is 15 amino acids. The germline V and J ends were trimmed by 8 bases and 3 bases, with 19 bases remaining between them. Germline CDR1 is MDHEN and CDR2 is SYDVKM. CDR3 region: CASLGGRVGYYGYTF. The CDR3 DNA reads TGTGCCAGCTTAGGAGGGAGGGTCGGATACTATGGCTACACCTTC.

The gene calls are TRBV25-1 and TRBJ1-5; weak D call: TRBD1 (6 bases). The germline V gene has CDR1 MGHDK and CDR2 SYGVNS. V lost 7 bases to trimming and J lost 2 bases, with 12 bases between them. The CDR3 contains 14 residues. CDR3 protein: CASNGGWGNQPQHF. The CDR3 DNA sequence: TGTGCCAGCAATGGGGGCTGGGGCAATCAGCCCCAGCATTTT.

The chain is built from TRBV4-1 and TRBJ2-1; 7 bases are a match to TRBD2. This CDR3 is 17 amino acids long. With 1 base clipped from V and 6 bases from J, the junction kept 12 bases outside the gene matches. The V gene's germline CDR1 is MGHRA and CDR2 YSYEKL. The CDR3 reads CASSQVGGRVRGNEQFF. Here the CDR3 DNA reads TGCGCCAGCAGCCAAGTTGGGGGGAGGGTACGGGGCAATGAGCAGTTCTTC.

This chain connects TRBV6-4 to TRBJ2-2; TRBD2 aligns across 7 bases. CDR1 MRHNA and CDR2 SNTAGT come from the germline V gene. The CDR3 runs to 17 residues. J was trimmed by 6 bases and V by 3 bases; bases with no gene match: 13. The CDR3 is CASSEKRREMIAGELFF. The DNA of the CDR3 is TGTGCCAGCAGTGAGAAGAGGCGGGAGATGATCGCCGGGGAGCTGTTTTTT.

The V gene is TRBV30, the J gene TRBJ1-6; D remains ambiguous. The V end lost 5 bases, the J end lost 4 bases, and 15 bases lay between the germline ends. This CDR3 region has 15 residues. Germline-derived CDR1 and CDR2 are GTSNPN and SVGIG (reference sequence). Here the CDR3 reads CAWWPVRAYNSPLHF. Here the CDR3 DNA reads TGTGCCTGGTGGCCGGTGCGGGCGTATAATTCACCCCTCCACTTT.

The V and J genes are TRBV6-5 and TRBJ1-1; D is possibly TRBD1 (6 bases). V was shortened by 4 bases and J by 3 bases, with 12 bases between the two germline ends. This CDR3 is 14 amino acids long. Germline lookup yields CDR1 MNHEY and CDR2 SVGAGI. As DNA, the CDR3 is TGTGCCAGCAGTTCATCTCAGGGGTACACTGAAGCTTTCTTT. This encodes CASSSSQGYTEAFF.

The chain links TRBV19 to TRBJ2-5; maybe TRBD1 (5 bases). Germline CDR1 is LNHDA and CDR2 is SQIVND (reference sequence). Trimming cost V 7 bases and J 2 bases, with 11 bases left between them. The CDR3 is 13 amino acids. Here the CDR3 reads CASKSTVQETQYF. As DNA, the CDR3 is TGTGCCAGTAAGTCGACAGTTCAAGAGACCCAGTACTTC.

This rearrangement joins TRBV30 to TRBJ1-2, with a tentative D call TRBD1 (6 bases). CDR3 size: 21 residues. V was trimmed by 0 bases and J by 2 bases, leaving 31 bases between them. Germline values: CDR1 GTSNPN, CDR2 SVGIG (reference sequence). The CDR3 DNA follows: TGTGCCTGGAGTGTACGTTCTCTGACACAGGGCCCGTTTGGAGGCAACTATGGCTACACCTTC. Translation: CAWSVRSLTQGPFGGNYGYTF.

This sequence joins TRBV30 and TRBJ1-6; no clear D. V was pared by 0 bases and J by 8 bases, with 14 bases between. CDR3 size: 15 residues. The germline V gene encodes CDR1 GTSNPN and CDR2 SVGIG (reference sequence). The CDR3 region has the DNA TGTGCCTGGAGTGTACTAAACGGAGTGGATTCACCCCTCCACTTT. Its translation: CAWSVLNGVDSPLHF.

This sequence joins TRBV6-5 and TRBJ2-7; 7 nucleotides align to TRBD2. Unmatched junction bases numbered 12, after V lost 10 bases and J lost 3 bases. This CDR3 comprises 14 residues. Germline V gene data show CDR1 as MNHEY and CDR2 as SVGAGI. The CDR3 region has the DNA TGTGCCACCTCCCAAGCGGGAACAAACTACGAGCAGTACTTC. Translating gives CATSQAGTNYEQYF.

The rearrangement joins TRBV5-1 to TRBJ1-1, with TRBD1 matching 9 bases. The CDR3 sequence is 14 residues long. With 4 bases clipped from V and 7 bases from J, the junction kept 8 bases outside the gene matches. CDR1 SGHRS and CDR2 YFSETQ come from the germline V gene. CDR3 amino acids: CASSEDRGLGEAFF. The DNA of the CDR3 is TGCGCCAGCAGCGAAGACAGGGGGTTAGGTGAAGCTTTCTTT.

The chain recombines TRBV6-1 with TRBJ1-6; D is possibly TRBD1 (5 bases). V was pared by 6 bases and J by 5 bases, with 8 bases between. Germline CDR1 is MNHNS and CDR2 is SASEGT. CDR3 size: 13 residues. The CDR3 bases are TGTGCCAGCAGACAGGAGAATAATTCACCCCTCCACTTT. It specifies CASRQENNSPLHF.

This clone has only one observation. The rearrangement links TRBV2 to TRBJ1-2, with D perhaps TRBD1 (6 bases). Trimming took off 3 bases at V and 4 bases at J, with 18 bases between the two ends. The CDR3 runs 16 residues. Per germline, CDR1 SNHLY and CDR2 FYNNEI. The CDR3 reads CASSDGGGAAPYGYTF. In DNA, the CDR3 is TGTGCCAGCAGTGACGGCGGGGGGGCTGCTCCCTATGGCTACACCTTC. Variable domain in full (rest from reference TRBV2 and TRBJ1-2): EPEVTQTPSHQVTQMGQEVILRCVPISNHLYFYWYRQILGQKVEFLVSFYNNEISEKSEIFDDQFSVERPDGSNFTLKIRSTKLEDSAMYFCASSDGGGAAPYGYTFGSGTRLTVV.

The CDR3 protein is CASSQDSVDTGELFF. DNA for the CDR3: TGCGCCAGCAGCCAAGATAGTGTAGACACCGGGGAGCTGTTTTTT. This chain uses TRBV4-1 with TRBJ2-2, with D unresolved. V was trimmed by 0 bases and J by 3 bases, leaving 8 bases between them. Germline V gene lookup returns CDR1 MGHRA and CDR2 YSYEKL. The CDR3 extends over 15 amino acids.

This clone occurred once. This same CDR3 is encoded by further DNA sequences in the sample. The V gene is TRBV28, the J gene TRBJ2-7; no definite D call. The V end lost 3 bases, the J end lost 4 bases, and 7 bases lay between the germline ends. This CDR3 has 12 amino acids. CDR1 and CDR2 (germline): MDHEN, SYDVKM. The CDR3 is CASSFSGYEQYF. DNA for the CDR3: TGTGCCAGCAGTTTTTCAGGATACGAGCAGTACTTC.

The chain uses TRBV9 and TRBJ2-2, with TRBD2 matching over 14 bases. The CDR3 extends over 16 amino acids. Germline V gene sequence: CDR1 SGDLS, CDR2 YYNGEE. V lost 4 bases, J lost 6 bases, and 5 bases stayed unmatched. CDR3 nucleotide sequence: TGTGCCAGCAGCTTGACTAGCGGGAGGGGGGCCGGGGAGCTGTTTTTT. Its translation: CASSLTSGRGAGELFF.

J is TRBJ2-2 and V is TRBV6-1; 9 bases align to TRBD1. Trimming at V came to 4 bases and at J to 6 bases, leaving 6 bases not matched to a gene. This CDR3 comprises 15 residues. CDR1 MNHNS and CDR2 SASEGT come from the germline V gene. The CDR3 protein is CASSGRQGVPGELFF. CDR3 DNA: TGTGCCAGCAGTGGGAGACAGGGGGTTCCCGGGGAGCTGTTTTTT.

This chain connects TRBV28 to TRBJ2-5; possibly TRBD1 for D (5 bases). V lost 3 bases to trimming and J lost 3 bases, with 23 bases between them. This CDR3 has 18 amino acids. CDR1 is MDHEN and CDR2 is SYDVKM in the germline V gene. CDR3 sequence reads: CASSFARVGPVPKETQYF. The CDR3 DNA sequence: TGTGCCAGCAGTTTCGCCCGGGTGGGGCCTGTCCCAAAAGAGACCCAGTACTTC.

This rearrangement joins TRBV15 to TRBJ2-7, with D perhaps matching TRBD1 (6 bases). The CDR3 runs to 14 residues. Germline CDR1 LNHNV, CDR2 YYDKDF (reference sequence). The ends were cut back, 4 bases at V and 4 bases at J, with 14 bases in the middle. CDR3 in amino acids: CATSTRTGQYEQYF. The CDR3 DNA sequence: TGTGCCACCAGCACCCGTACAGGGCAATACGAGCAGTACTTC.